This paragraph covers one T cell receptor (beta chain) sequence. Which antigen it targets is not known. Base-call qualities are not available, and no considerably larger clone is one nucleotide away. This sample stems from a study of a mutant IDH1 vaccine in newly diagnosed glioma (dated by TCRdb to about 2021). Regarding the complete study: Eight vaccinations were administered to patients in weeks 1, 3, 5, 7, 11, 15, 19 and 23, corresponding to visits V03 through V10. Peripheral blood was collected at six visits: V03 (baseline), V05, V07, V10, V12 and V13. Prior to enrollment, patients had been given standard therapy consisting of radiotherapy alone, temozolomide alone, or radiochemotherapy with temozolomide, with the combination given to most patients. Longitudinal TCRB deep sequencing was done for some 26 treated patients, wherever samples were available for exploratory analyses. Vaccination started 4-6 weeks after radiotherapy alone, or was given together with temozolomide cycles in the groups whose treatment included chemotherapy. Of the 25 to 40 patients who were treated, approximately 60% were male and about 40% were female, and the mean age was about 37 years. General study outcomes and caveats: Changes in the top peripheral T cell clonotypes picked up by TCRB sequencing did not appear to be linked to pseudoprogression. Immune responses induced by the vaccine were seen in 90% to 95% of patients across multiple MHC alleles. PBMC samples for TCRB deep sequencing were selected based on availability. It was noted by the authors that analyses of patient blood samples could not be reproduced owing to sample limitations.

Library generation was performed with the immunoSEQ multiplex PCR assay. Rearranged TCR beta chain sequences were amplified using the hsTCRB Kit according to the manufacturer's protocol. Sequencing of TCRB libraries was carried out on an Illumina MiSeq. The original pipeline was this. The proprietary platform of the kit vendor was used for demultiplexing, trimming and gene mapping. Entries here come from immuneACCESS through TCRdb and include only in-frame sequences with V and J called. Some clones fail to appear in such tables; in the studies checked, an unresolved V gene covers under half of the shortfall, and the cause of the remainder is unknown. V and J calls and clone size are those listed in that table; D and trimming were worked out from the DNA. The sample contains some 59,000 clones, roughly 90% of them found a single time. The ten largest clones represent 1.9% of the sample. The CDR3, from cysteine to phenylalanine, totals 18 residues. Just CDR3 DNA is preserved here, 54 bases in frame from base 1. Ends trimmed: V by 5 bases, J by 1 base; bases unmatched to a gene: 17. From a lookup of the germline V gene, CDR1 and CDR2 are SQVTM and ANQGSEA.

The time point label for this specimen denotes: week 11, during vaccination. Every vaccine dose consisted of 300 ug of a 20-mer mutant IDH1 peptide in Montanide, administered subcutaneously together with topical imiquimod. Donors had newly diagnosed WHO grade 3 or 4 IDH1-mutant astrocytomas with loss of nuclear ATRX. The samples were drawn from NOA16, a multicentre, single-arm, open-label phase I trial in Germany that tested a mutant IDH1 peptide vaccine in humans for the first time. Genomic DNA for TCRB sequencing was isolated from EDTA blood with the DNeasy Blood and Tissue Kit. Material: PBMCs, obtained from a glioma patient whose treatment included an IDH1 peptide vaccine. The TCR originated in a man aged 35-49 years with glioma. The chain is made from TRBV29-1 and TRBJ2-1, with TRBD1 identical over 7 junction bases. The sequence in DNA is TGCAGCGTTTACGGACAGGTCCCCTCTCTGAGGTCCTACAATGAGCAGTTCTTC. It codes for CSVYGQVPSLRSYNEQFF.